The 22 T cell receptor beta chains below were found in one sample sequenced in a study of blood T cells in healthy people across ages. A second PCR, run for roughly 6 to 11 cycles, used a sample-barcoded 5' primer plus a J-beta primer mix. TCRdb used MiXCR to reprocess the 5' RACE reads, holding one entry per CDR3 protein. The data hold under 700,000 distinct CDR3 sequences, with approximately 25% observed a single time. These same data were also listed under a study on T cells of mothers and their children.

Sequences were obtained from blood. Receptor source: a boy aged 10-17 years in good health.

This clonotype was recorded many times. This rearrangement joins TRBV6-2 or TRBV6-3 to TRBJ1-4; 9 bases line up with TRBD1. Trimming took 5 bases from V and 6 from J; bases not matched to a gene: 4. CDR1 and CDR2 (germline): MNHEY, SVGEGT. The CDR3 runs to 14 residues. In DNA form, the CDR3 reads TGTGCCAGCAGTCCTGGACAGGGGTATGAAAAACTGTTTTTT. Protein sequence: CASSPGQGYEKLFF.

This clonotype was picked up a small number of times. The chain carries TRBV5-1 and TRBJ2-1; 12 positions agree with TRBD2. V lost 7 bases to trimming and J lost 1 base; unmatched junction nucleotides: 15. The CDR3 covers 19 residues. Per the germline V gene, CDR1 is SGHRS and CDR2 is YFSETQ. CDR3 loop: CASRTSGGPLVPSYNEQFF. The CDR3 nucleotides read TGCGCCAGCCGTACTAGCGGGGGGCCCCTAGTCCCTTCCTACAATGAGCAGTTCTTC.

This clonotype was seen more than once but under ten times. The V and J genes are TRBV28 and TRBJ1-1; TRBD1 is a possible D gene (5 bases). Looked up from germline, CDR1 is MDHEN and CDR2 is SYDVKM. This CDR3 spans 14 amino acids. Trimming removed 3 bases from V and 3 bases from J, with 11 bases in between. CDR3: CASSFPGIYTEAFF. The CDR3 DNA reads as TGTGCCAGCAGTTTCCCAGGGATCTACACTGAAGCTTTCTTT.

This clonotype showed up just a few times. Here the CDR3 reads CASSLGRGGEQYF. The CDR3 DNA reads as TGTGCCAGCAGTTTAGGGAGGGGTGGCGAGCAGTACTTC. V and J are TRBV28 and TRBJ2-7, with TRBD2 matching over 7 bases. Germline CDR1 is MDHEN and CDR2 is SYDVKM. V shed 2 bases, J shed 6 bases, and the junction held 4 bases outside the gene matches. This CDR3 is built from 13 residues.

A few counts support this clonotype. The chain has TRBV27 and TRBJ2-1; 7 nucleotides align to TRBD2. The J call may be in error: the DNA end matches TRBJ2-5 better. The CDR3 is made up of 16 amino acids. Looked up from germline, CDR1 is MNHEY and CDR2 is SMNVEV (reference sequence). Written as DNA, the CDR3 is TGTGCCAGCAGTTGGATCGGGGGGAAGGTTCTGGAGACCCAGTACTTC. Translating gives CASSWIGGKVLETQYF.

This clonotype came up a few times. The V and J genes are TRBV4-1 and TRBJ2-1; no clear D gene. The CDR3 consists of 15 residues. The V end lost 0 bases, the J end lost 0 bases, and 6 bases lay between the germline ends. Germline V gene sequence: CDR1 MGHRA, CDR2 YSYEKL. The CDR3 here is CASSQEHGSYNEQFF. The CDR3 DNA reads TGCGCCAGCAGCCAAGAACACGGCTCCTACAATGAGCAGTTCTTC.

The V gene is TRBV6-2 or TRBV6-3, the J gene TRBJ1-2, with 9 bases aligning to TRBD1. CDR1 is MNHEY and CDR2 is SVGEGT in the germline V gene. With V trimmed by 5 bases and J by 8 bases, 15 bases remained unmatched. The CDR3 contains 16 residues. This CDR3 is CASSASYGTGSSGYTF. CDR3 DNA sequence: TGTGCCAGCAGTGCTTCATATGGGACAGGGTCTTCGGGCTACACCTTC.

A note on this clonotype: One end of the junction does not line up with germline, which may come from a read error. The CDR3 region is CASTSSGIMNTEAFF. The DNA of the CDR3 is TGCGCCAGCACCTCATCGGGCATCATGAACACTGAAGCTTTCTTT. The chain employs TRBV28 and TRBJ1-1; D gene ambiguous. The CDR3 runs to 15 residues. Germline CDR1 MDHEN, CDR2 SYDVKM. The full variable domain, rest sourced from reference TRBV28 and TRBJ1-1, is DVKVTQSSRYLVKRTGEKVFLECVQDMDHENMFWYRQDPGLGLRLIYFSYDVKMKEKGDIPEGYSVSREKKERFSLILESASTNQTSMYLCASTSSGIMNTEAFFGQGTRLTVV.

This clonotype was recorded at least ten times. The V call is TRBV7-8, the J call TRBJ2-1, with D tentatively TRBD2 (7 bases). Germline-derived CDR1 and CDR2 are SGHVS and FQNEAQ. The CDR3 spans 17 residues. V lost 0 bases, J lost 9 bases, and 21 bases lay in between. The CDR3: CASSLAIGGPFSTEQFF. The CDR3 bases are TGTGCCAGCAGCTTAGCTATCGGGGGGCCGTTCTCCACTGAGCAGTTCTTC. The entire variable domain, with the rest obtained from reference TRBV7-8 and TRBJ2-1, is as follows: GAGVSQSPRYKVAKRGQDVALRCDPISGHVSLFWYQQALGQGPEFLTYFQNEAQLDKSGLPSDRFFAERPEGSVSTLKIQRTQQEDSAVYLCASSLAIGGPFSTEQFFGPGTRLTVL.

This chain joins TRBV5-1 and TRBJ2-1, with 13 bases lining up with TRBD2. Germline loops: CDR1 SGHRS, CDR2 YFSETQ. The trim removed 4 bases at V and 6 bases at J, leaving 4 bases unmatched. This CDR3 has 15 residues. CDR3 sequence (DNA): TGCGCCAGCAGCACACTAGCGGGAGGGGGCAATGAGCAGTTCTTC. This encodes CASSTLAGGGNEQFF.

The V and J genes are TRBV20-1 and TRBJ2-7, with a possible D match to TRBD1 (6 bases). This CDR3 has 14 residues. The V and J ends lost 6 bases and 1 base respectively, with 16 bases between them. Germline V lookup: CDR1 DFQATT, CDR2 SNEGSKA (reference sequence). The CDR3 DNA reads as TGCAGTGCACTAGACAGGTATTCTTCCTACGAGCAGTACTTC. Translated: CSALDRYSSYEQYF.

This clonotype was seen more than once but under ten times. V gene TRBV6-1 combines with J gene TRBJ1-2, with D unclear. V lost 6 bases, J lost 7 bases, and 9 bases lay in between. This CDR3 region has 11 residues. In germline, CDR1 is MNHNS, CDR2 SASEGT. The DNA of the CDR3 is TGTGCCAGCAGAAGAAGGGTTGGCTACACCTTC. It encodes CASRRRVGYTF.

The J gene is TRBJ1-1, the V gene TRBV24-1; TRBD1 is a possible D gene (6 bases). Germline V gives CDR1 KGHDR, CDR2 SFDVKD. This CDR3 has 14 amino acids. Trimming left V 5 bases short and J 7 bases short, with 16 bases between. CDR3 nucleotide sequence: TGTGCCACCAGTGGTACGGGCAGGGGCGGTGAAGCTTTCTTT. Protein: CATSGTGRGGEAFF.

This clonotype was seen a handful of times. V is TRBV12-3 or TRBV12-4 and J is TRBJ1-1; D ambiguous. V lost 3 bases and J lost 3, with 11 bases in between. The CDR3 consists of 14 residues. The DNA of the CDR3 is TGTGCCAGCAGTTTTTCAATCGGTTACACTGAAGCTTTCTTT. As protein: CASSFSIGYTEAFF.

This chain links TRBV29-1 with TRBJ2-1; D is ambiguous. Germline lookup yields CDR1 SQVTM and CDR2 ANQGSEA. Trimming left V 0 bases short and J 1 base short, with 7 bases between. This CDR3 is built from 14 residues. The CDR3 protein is CSVEELRSYNEQFF. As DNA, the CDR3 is TGCAGCGTTGAAGAATTACGATCCTACAATGAGCAGTTCTTC.

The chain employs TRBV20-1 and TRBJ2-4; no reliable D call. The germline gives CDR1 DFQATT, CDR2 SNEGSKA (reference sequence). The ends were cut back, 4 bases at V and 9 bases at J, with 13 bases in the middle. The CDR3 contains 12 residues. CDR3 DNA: TGCAGTGCTAAAGGCCCCGAGATCATTCAGTACTTC. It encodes CSAKGPEIIQYF.

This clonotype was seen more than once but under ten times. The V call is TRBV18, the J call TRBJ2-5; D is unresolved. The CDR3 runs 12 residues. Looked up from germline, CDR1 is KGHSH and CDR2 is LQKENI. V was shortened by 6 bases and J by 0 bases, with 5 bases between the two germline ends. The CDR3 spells CASSYYQETQYF. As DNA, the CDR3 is TGTGCCAGCTCTTACTACCAAGAGACCCAGTACTTC.

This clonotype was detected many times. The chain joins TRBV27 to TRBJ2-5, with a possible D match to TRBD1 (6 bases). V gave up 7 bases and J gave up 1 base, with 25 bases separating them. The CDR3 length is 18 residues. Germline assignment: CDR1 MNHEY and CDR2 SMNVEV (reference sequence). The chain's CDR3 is CASTAARKGGRLQETQYF. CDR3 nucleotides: TGTGCCAGCACCGCGGCCCGGAAAGGGGGACGGCTCCAAGAGACCCAGTACTTC.

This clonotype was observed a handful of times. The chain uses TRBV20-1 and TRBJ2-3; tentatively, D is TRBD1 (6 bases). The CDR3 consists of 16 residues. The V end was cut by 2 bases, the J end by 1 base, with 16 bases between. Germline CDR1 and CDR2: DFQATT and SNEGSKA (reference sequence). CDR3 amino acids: CSARYYREIRTDTQYF. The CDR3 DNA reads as TGCAGTGCTAGATATTACAGGGAAATCCGCACAGATACGCAGTATTTT.

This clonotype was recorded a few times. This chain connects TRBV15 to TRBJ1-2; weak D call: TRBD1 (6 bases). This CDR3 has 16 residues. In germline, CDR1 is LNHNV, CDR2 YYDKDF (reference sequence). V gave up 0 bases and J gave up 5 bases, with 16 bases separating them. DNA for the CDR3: TGTGCCACCAGCAGAGATAGCGGGGGGCGCGTTTATGGCTACACCTTC. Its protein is CATSRDSGGRVYGYTF.

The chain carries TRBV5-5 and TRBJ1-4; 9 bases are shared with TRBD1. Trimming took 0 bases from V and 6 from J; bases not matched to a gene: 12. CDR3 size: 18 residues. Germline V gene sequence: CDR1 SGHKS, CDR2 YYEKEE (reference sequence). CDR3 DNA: TGTGCCAGCAGCTTGGAGGACAGGGGCCTGCCGGGTGATGAAAAACTGTTTTTT. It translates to CASSLEDRGLPGDEKLFF.

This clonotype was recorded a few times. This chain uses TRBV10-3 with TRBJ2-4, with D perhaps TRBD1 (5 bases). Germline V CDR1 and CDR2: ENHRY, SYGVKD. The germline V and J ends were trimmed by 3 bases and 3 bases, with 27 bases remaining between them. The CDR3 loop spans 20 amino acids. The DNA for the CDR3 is TGTGCCATCAGTGATAGGTGGGGCGATGGGAAAAAATGGGACAAAAACATTCAGTACTTC. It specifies CAISDRWGDGKKWDKNIQYF.